The 10 T cell receptor beta chains below were found in one sample sequenced in a study of blood T cell repertoires in COVID-19. Method: immunoSEQ multiplex PCR; TCRdb's copy keeps in-frame clones and lacks some. Of fewer than 80,000 clones in the sample, just under 95% were seen once. The sequencing sample was made of peripheral blood. The origin of the receptors is a human donor in a cohort sampled during active COVID-19.

This clone was seen once. CDR3 protein: CASTEDIAAGPEGYTF. DNA for the CDR3: TGTGCCAGCACAGAGGATATAGCAGCGGGCCCCGAGGGCTACACCTTC. This rearrangement joins TRBV11-3 to TRBJ1-2; D gene ambiguous. The CDR3 covers 16 residues. CDR1 is SGHNT, CDR2 YENEEA, per germline. V was shortened by 7 bases and J by 8 bases, with 26 bases between the two germline ends.

The chain recombines TRBV3-1 (or the pseudogene TRBV3-2) with TRBJ2-7; TRBD1 matches at 9 bases. This CDR3 region has 13 residues. V trimming: 5 bases; J trimming: 6 bases; junction bases outside the gene matches: 5. Germline V gene sequence: CDR1 LGHDT, CDR2 YNNKEL (reference sequence). The CDR3 DNA reads TGTGCCAGCAGCAAACAGGGGGCTGGCGAGCAGTACTTC. This gives the protein CASSKQGAGEQYF.

J is TRBJ2-3 and V is TRBV7-3; weak D call: TRBD2 (6 bases). Trimming removed 1 base at V and 8 bases at J, with 10 bases between. The CDR3 extends over 13 amino acids. Germline CDR1 and CDR2: SGHTA and FQGTGA. The CDR3 reads CASSLNGGPTQYF. In DNA, the CDR3 is TGTGCCAGCAGCTTAAATGGAGGGCCTACGCAGTATTTT. Using reference TRBV7-3 and TRBJ2-3 for the parts outside the CDR3, the full variable domain is GAGVSQTPSNKVTEKGKYVELRCDPISGHTALYWYRQSLGQGPEFLIYFQGTGAADDSGLPNDRFFAVRPEGSVSTLKIQRTERGDSAVYLCASSLNGGPTQYFGPGTRLTVL.

The V call is TRBV15, the J call TRBJ1-1, with unresolved D. Germline assignment: CDR1 LNHNV and CDR2 YYDKDF (reference sequence). The CDR3 spans 16 residues. Trimming took 3 bases from V and 1 from J, leaving 15 bases between them. The CDR3, as DNA: TGTGCCACCAGCAGCCCCCCCCCGGGAGCGAACACTGAAGCTTTCTTT. This sequence encodes CATSSPPPGANTEAFF.

The DNA for the CDR3 is TGCGCCAGCAGCCAAGTTTACAGGGCTAAGCTTGTAAATCAGCCCCAGCATTTT. It codes for CASSQVYRAKLVNQPQHF. The chain employs TRBV4-1 and TRBJ1-5, with D possibly matching TRBD1 (6 bases). CDR1 MGHRA and CDR2 YSYEKL come from the germline V gene. V was cut by 1 base and J by 4 bases, with 20 bases left in between. This CDR3 region has 18 residues.

This sequence joins TRBV7-9 and TRBJ2-1; TRBD1 is a possible D gene (6 bases). Trimming removed 4 bases from V and 3 bases from J, with 10 bases in between. Germline CDR1 SEHNR, CDR2 FQNEAQ (reference sequence). The CDR3 consists of 14 residues. CDR3 coding DNA: TGTGCCAGCAGCTCCTCGACAGGCTACAATGAGCAGTTCTTC. This encodes CASSSSTGYNEQFF.

The chain carries TRBV7-2 and TRBJ2-3, with 11 bases identical to TRBD2. The V segment lost 4 bases and the J segment 2 bases; nucleotides outside the gene matches: 5. The CDR3 loop spans 16 amino acids. The germline V gene encodes CDR1 SGHTA and CDR2 FQGNSA. CDR3 region: CASSSLAGAITDTQYF. CDR3 bases: TGTGCCAGCAGCTCACTAGCGGGGGCTATCACAGATACGCAGTATTTT.

The CDR3 region is CASSDWTGSYEQYF. CDR3 nucleotides: TGTGCCAGCAGTGACTGGACAGGGTCCTACGAGCAGTACTTC. This chain uses TRBV27 with TRBJ2-7; 8 bases map to TRBD1. The junction had 4 bases not matched to a gene; V was cut back by 5 bases and J by 1 base. CDR3 size: 14 residues. CDR1 is MNHEY and CDR2 is SMNVEV in the germline V gene (reference sequence).

The chain employs TRBV30 and TRBJ1-4, with unresolved D. The CDR3 spans 13 residues. Trimming stripped 0 bases from V and 7 bases from J, with 9 bases between. Germline CDR1 is GTSNPN and CDR2 is SVGIG (reference sequence). The CDR3 DNA is TGTGCCTGGAGTGTACTATTGGGTGAAAAACTGTTTTTT. Translated, it gives CAWSVLLGEKLFF.

The rearrangement joins TRBV5-6 to TRBJ2-5, with 7 bases aligning to TRBD2. The V gene end was trimmed by 4 bases and the J gene end by 3 bases; junction bases not matched to a gene: 9. Germline lookup yields CDR1 SGHDT and CDR2 YYEEEE. This CDR3 has 15 amino acids. In DNA form, the CDR3 reads TGTGCCAGCAGCCAAAGCGGGCTAGCGGAAGAGACCCAGTACTTC. As protein: CASSQSGLAEETQYF.